This T cell receptor (beta chain) appears in the sequencing data of a study of T cell changes during pregnancy in multiple sclerosis. Libraries were prepared by immunoSEQ multiplex PCR; TCRdb keeps only in-frame clonotypes and omits some of them. The sample holds fewer than 20,000 clones, 70% to 90% seen once. This clone is a singleton in its sample. The germline V gene encodes CDR1 SGHTA and CDR2 FQGNSA. The CDR3 consists of 16 residues. Trimming left V 0 bases short and J 0 bases short, with 11 bases between. The material was CD8+ T cells from peripheral blood mononuclear cells, obtained after pregnancy. This clonotype was obtained from a female donor with multiple sclerosis, enrolled in a pregnancy study. The J gene is TRBJ1-2, the V gene TRBV7-2; D is perhaps TRBD1 (5 bases). The CDR3 DNA is TGTGCCAGCAGCTTAGCATCGCGGGGGACTAACTATGGCTACACCTTC. This translates into CASSLASRGTNYGYTF.